Sequencing of this TCR beta chain was carried out in a study of CXCR3-negative and CXCR3-positive naive CD8 T cells. The study made its TRB cDNA libraries by 5' RACE, adding UMI labels. TCRdb re-called the 5' RACE reads; every CDR3 protein appears as one record, without DNA. This repertoire includes fewer than 55,000 distinct CDR3 sequences. The CDR3 has 13 amino acids. Germline loops: CDR1 MDHEN, CDR2 SYDVKM. The sample was naive CXCR3- CD8+ T cells from blood. Specified subset: CD45RO-CCR7+CD27+CD95- naive CD8+ T cells lacking CXCR3 (TNR3-). This receptor was taken from a human donor in good health. Some clones in this sample may be carry-over from other donors' samples. The chain combines TRBV28 with TRBJ2-1; without DNA, the TCRdb call of TRBD2 cannot be checked. This CDR3 reads CASRREGWVEQFF.